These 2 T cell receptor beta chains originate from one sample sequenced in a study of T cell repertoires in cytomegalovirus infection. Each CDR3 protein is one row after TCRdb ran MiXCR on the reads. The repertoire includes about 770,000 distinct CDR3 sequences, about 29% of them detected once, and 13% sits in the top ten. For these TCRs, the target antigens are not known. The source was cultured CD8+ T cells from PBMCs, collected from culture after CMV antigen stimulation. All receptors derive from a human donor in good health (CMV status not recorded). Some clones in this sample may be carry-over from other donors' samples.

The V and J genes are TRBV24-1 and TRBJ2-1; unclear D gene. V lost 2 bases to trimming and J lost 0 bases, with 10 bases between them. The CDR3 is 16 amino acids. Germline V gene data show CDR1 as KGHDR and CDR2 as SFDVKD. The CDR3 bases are TGTGCCACCAGTGATTCGCGACTGGCCTCCTACAATGAGCAGTTCTTC. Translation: CATSDSRLASYNEQFF.

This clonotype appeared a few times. DNA for the CDR3: TGTGCCAGCAGTGTTGCCGTGAGCGGGGGTACATACAATGAGCAGTTCTTC. Amino acid sequence: CASSVAVSGGTYNEQFF. This chain links TRBV2 with TRBJ2-1, with 8 bases lining up with TRBD2. Germline CDR1 SNHLY, CDR2 FYNNEI. The CDR3 sequence is 17 residues long. V dropped 4 bases and J dropped 4; count of bases not matched to a gene: 12.